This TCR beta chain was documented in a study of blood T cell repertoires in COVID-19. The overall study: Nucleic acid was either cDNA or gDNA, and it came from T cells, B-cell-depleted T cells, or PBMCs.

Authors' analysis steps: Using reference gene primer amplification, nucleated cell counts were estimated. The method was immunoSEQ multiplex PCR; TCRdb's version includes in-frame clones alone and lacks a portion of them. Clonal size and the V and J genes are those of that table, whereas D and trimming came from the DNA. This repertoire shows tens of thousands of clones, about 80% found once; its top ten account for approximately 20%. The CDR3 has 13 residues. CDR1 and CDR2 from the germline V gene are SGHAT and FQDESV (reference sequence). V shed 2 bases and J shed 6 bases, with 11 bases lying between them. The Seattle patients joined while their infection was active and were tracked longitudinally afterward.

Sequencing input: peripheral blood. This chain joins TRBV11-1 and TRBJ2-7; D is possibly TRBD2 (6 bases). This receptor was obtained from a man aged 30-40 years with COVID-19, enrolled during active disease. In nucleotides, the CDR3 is TGTGCCAGCAGCTTATTGTTAGCGGCCGAGCAGTACTTC. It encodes CASSLLLAAEQYF. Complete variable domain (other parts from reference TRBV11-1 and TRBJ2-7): EAEVAQSPRYKITEKSQAVAFWCDPISGHATLYWYRQILGQGPELLVQFQDESVVDDSQLPKDRFSAERLKGVDSTLKIQPAELGDSAMYLCASSLLLAAEQYFGPGTRLTVT.